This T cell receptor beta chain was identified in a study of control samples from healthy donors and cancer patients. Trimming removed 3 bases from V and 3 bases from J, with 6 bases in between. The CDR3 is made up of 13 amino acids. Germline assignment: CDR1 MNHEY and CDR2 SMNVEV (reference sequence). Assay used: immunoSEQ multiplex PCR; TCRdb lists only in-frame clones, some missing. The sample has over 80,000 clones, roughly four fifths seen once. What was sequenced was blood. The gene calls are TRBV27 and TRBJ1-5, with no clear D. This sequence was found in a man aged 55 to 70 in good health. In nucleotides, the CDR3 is TGTGCCAGCAGTTTCGGTGCCAATCAGCCCCAGCATTTT. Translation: CASSFGANQPQHF.